This is a list of T cell receptor gamma chains from one sample in a study of gammadelta T cells in human blood. TCRdb fed the RT-PCR reads to CATT. The sample records over a hundred gamma-chain clones, roughly 33% being singletons. Material for sequencing was Vgamma9Vdelta2 gamma-delta T cells from cord blood. The receptors shown here come from a newborn. CDR3s include the opening cysteine and the closing phenylalanine or tryptophan. The size of a clone is reported for some rows only, either as once, few or many, or as a class for expanded clones.

V gene,J gene,clone size,CDR3 length,CDR3 DNA,CDR3 protein
TRGV9,TRGJP,large,13,TGTGCCTTGTGGGAGGTGCGCAAAAAAATCAAGGTATTT,CALWEVRKKIKVF
TRGV10,TRGJ1/TRGJ2,few,11,TGTGCTGCGTGGTCCCATAGGGAGAAACTCTTT,CAAWSHREKLF
TRGV2,TRGJP1,large,15,TGTGCCACCTGGGACGGGCCGGTCACTGGTTGGTTCAAGATATTT,CATWDGPVTGWFKIF
TRGV9,TRGJP1,.,15,TGTGCCTTGTGGGAGCCCTCTGTCTCTGGTTGGTTCAAGATATTT,CALWEPSVSGWFKIF
TRGV9,TRGJP,hyperexpanded,16,TGTGCCTTGTGGGAGGTGCAAGAGTTGGGCAAAAAAATCAAGGTATTT,CALWEVQELGKKIKVF
TRGV9,TRGJP,large,16,TGTGCCTTGTGGGAGGCACAAGAGTTGGGCAAAAAAATCAAGGTATTT,CALWEAQELGKKIKVF
TRGV10,TRGJP1,few,14,TGTGCTGCGTGGGATCGAAACACTGGTTGGTTCAAGATATTT,CAAWDRNTGWFKIF
TRGV8,TRGJP1,large,14,TGTGCCACCTGGTCCTATACCACTGGTTGGTTCAAGATATTT,CATWSYTTGWFKIF
TRGV5,TRGJ1/TRGJ2,large,14,TGTGCCACCTGGGACAGGAGGAATTATTATAAGAAACTCTTT,CATWDRRNYYKKLF
TRGV9,TRGJP1,.,15,TGTGCCTTGTGGGAGCCCTCTGTCACTGGTTGGTTCAAGATATTT,CALWEPSVTGWFKIF
TRGV10,TRGJP2,hyperexpanded,13,TGTGCTGCGTGGGATTTCAGTGATTGGATCAAGACGTTT,CAAWDFSDWIKTF
TRGV2,TRGJ1/TRGJ2,.,13,TGTGCCACCTGGACAGAGAATTATTATAAGAAACTCTTT,CATWTENYYKKLF
TRGV9,TRGJP,few,14,TGTGCCTTGTGGGAGGTGTTGGGCAAAAAAATCAAGGTATTT,CALWEVLGKKIKVF
TRGV4,TRGJ1/TRGJ2,hyperexpanded,14,TGTGCCACCTGGGATGGTTCGAATTATTATAAGAAACTCTTT,CATWDGSNYYKKLF
TRGV10,TRGJP1,hyperexpanded,9,TGTGCTGCGTGCTGGTTCAAGATATTT,CAACWFKIF
TRGV10,TRGJ1/TRGJ2,hyperexpanded,14,TGTGCTGCGTGGGATCCCTTGAATTATTATAAGAAACTCTTT,CAAWDPLNYYKKLF
TRGV10,TRGJP1,large,12,TGTGCTGCGTGGTTAACTGGTTGGTTCAAGATATTT,CAAWLTGWFKIF
TRGV10,TRGJP1,large,12,TGTGCTGCGTGGGATACTGGTTGGTTCAAGATATTT,CAAWDTGWFKIF
TRGV9,TRGJ1/TRGJ2,.,12,TGTGCCTTGTGGGAGGGGGCTTATAAGAAACTCTTT,CALWEGAYKKLF
TRGV3,TRGJP2,hyperexpanded,11,TGTGCCACCTGGGACAGGAGGATCAAGACGTTT,CATWDRRIKTF